The 27 T cell receptor beta chains presented below share a single source sample, sequenced in a study of shared clonotypes between healthy human individuals. The assay was immunoSEQ multiplex PCR, and TCRdb's table has in-frame clones only and misses some. The repertoire has millions of clones, roughly 95% of them found once; the top ten carry 0.1% to 0.15%. Sequenced material: naive CD4+ T cells sorted from blood. Described subset: CD45RA+ positively selected. Source of these receptors: a man in his late teens or twenties in good health.

J is TRBJ1-5 and V is TRBV7-2; D is possibly TRBD1 (5 bases). Trimming stripped 5 bases from V and 5 bases from J, with 13 bases between. Germline CDR1 and CDR2: SGHTA and FQGNSA. CDR3 size: 14 residues. The CDR3 nucleotides are TGTGCCAGCAGCGGCGGGGGGATCCATCAGCCCCAGCATTTT. This translates into CASSGGGIHQPQHF.

CDR3 DNA sequence: TGTGCCACCGGGACAGCTTTTGAGCAGTACTTC. Translating gives CATGTAFEQYF. The chain uses TRBV10-3 and TRBJ2-7; TRBD1 agrees at 7 bases. After removal of 10 bases from V and 7 bases from J, the junction contained 7 bases not matched to a gene. CDR3 size: 11 residues. The germline V gene encodes CDR1 ENHRY and CDR2 SYGVKD.

This chain connects TRBV7-6 to TRBJ1-2, with 9 positions matching TRBD1. The CDR3 consists of 14 residues. Trimming cost V 4 bases and J 4 bases; bases outside gene matches: 4. Germline V gene data show CDR1 as SGHVS and CDR2 as FNYEAQ. The CDR3 coding sequence is TGTGCCAGCAGCTCCACAGGGGGCGTCTATGGCTACACCTTC. Protein product: CASSSTGGVYGYTF.

The chain couples TRBV19 to TRBJ1-6; D ambiguous. CDR1 is LNHDA and CDR2 is SQIVND in the germline V gene (reference sequence). Trimming took off 6 bases at V and 0 bases at J, with 12 bases between the two ends. This CDR3 has 16 amino acids. The CDR3 sequence: CASRQIEVSYNSPLHF. The CDR3 bases are TGTGCCAGTAGGCAGATTGAAGTCTCCTATAATTCACCCCTCCACTTT.

The chain carries TRBV7-9 and TRBJ2-2; 10 bases are a match to TRBD1. CDR3 length: 18 residues. The V and J ends lost 5 bases and 0 bases, in that order; junction bases with no gene match: 9. The germline CDR1 and CDR2 sequences are SEHNR and FQNEAQ (reference sequence). The CDR3 nucleotides read TGTGCCAGCAGCGAACGGGACAGGGGATTCGCGAACACCGGGGAGCTGTTTTTT. Amino acids: CASSERDRGFANTGELFF.

Written as DNA, the CDR3 is TGTGCCAGTAGTATAGACTTCTACCCTTCTCCTAGCGGGAACTTTTACGAGCAGTACTTC. Translating gives CASSIDFYPSPSGNFYEQYF. V gene TRBV19 combines with J gene TRBJ2-7; TRBD2 agrees at 9 bases. The trim removed 0 bases at V and 4 bases at J, leaving 19 bases unmatched. This CDR3 is 20 amino acids long. Looked up from germline, CDR1 is LNHDA and CDR2 is SQIVND (reference sequence).

This chain links TRBV30 with TRBJ1-2; TRBD1 matches at 7 bases. This CDR3 spans 11 amino acids. The J segment lost 4 bases and the V segment lost 5 bases, leaving 1 base of the junction unmatched. The germline V gene has CDR1 GTSNPN and CDR2 SVGIG (reference sequence). CDR3 amino acids: CAWGDSYGYTF. For the CDR3, the DNA is TGTGCCTGGGGGGACAGCTATGGCTACACCTTC. The full variable domain, with the rest looked up from reference TRBV30 and TRBJ1-2, is SQTIHQWPATLVQPVGSPLSLECTVEGTSNPNLYWYRQAAGRGLQLLFYSVGIGQISSEVPQNLSASRPQDRQFILSSKKLLLSDSGFYLCAWGDSYGYTFGSGTRLTVV.

The gene calls are TRBV29-1 and TRBJ2-5; D may be TRBD1 (6 bases). CDR1 and CDR2 (germline): SQVTM, ANQGSEA. The CDR3 is 13 amino acids. V was clipped by 4 bases and J by 1 base, with 10 bases between them. For the CDR3, the DNA is TGCAGCGTTGCTGGGACACCCCAAGAGACCCAGTACTTC. It translates to CSVAGTPQETQYF. The full variable domain, in which reference TRBV29-1 and TRBJ2-5 provide the parts outside the CDR3, is SAVISQKPSRDICQRGTSLTIQCQVDSQVTMMFWYRQQPGQSLTLIATANQGSEATYESGFVIDKFPISRPNLTFSTLTVSNMSPEDSSIYLCSVAGTPQETQYFGPGTRLLVL.

This sequence joins TRBV6-6 and TRBJ2-7; weak D call: TRBD2 (6 bases). Germline V lookup: CDR1 MNHNY, CDR2 SVGAGI (reference sequence). The V end lost 2 bases, the J end lost 6 bases, and 8 bases lay between the germline ends. This CDR3 spans 12 amino acids. In DNA form, the CDR3 reads TGTGCCAGCAGTTACGTGCGGGGCGAGCAGTACTTC. Translation: CASSYVRGEQYF.

The chain carries TRBV6-1 and TRBJ1-2; TRBD1 might be the D (5 bases). Germline CDR1 and CDR2: MNHNS and SASEGT. This CDR3 has 15 amino acids. V lost 2 bases to trimming and J lost 3 bases, with 13 bases between them. CDR3 coding DNA: TGTGCCAGCAGTGAAATGAACAGGAGGGACTATGGCTACACCTTC. This gives the protein CASSEMNRRDYGYTF.

With regard to this clone: Additional DNA sequences in this sample encode the identical CDR3. The chain joins TRBV7-9 to TRBJ1-6; D is ambiguous. The CDR3 contains 14 residues. Germline V gene sequence: CDR1 SEHNR, CDR2 FQNEAQ (reference sequence). The V end was cut by 2 bases, the J end by 4 bases, with 6 bases between. In DNA, the CDR3 is TGTGCCAGCAGCTTAACGGGGTATAATTCACCCCTCCACTTT. Translated, it gives CASSLTGYNSPLHF.

With regard to this clone: The junction shows a germline mismatch at one end, possibly a read error. This sequence joins TRBV7-7 and TRBJ2-5; no clear D gene. The CDR3 contains 13 residues. Germline V gene data show CDR1 as SSHAT and CDR2 as FNYEAQ (reference sequence). CDR3 DNA: TGTGCTAGCAGCTTCGGTGAAAGAGAGACCCAGTACTTC. This codes for CASSFGERETQYF.

V and J are TRBV10-2 and TRBJ1-6; D not certain. V lost 7 bases and J lost 9, with 13 bases in between. This CDR3 has 13 amino acids. CDR1 WSHSY and CDR2 SAAADI come from the germline V gene. The CDR3 DNA follows: TGCGCCAGCACTGCATTATCGCGTTCACCCCTCCACTTT. Translated, it gives CASTALSRSPLHF.

This rearrangement joins TRBV25-1 to TRBJ1-2, with TRBD1 as a possible D gene (6 bases). V was pared by 2 bases and J by 3 bases, with 16 bases between. The CDR3 spans 16 residues. CDR1 and CDR2 (germline): MGHDK, SYGVNS. CDR3 DNA sequence: TGTGCCAGCAGTGAAGAGGCTCGGGGGCGCGACTATGGCTACACCTTC. It codes for CASSEEARGRDYGYTF.

V usage is TRBV27 and J usage is TRBJ2-7; TRBD1 agrees at 7 bases. In germline, CDR1 is MNHEY, CDR2 SMNVEV (reference sequence). Germline trimming cut 6 bases from V and 6 bases from J; bases unmatched to any gene: 8. The CDR3 runs 13 residues. The CDR3 coding sequence is TGTGCCAGCAGGAGAGGGTCAGGGGGCGAGCAGTACTTC. Translating gives CASRRGSGGEQYF.

This chain links TRBV7-8 with TRBJ2-2, with 11 bases identical to TRBD2. CDR3 size: 18 residues. CDR1 SGHVS and CDR2 FQNEAQ come from the germline V gene. J lost 5 bases, V lost 0 bases, and 8 bases had no gene match. Here the CDR3 DNA reads TGTGCCAGCAGCTTAGCTGGGCCTAGCGGGAGGTGGACCGGGGAGCTGTTTTTT. This sequence encodes CASSLAGPSGRWTGELFF. The variable domain in full, with the rest retrieved from reference TRBV7-8 and TRBJ2-2, is GAGVSQSPRYKVAKRGQDVALRCDPISGHVSLFWYQQALGQGPEFLTYFQNEAQLDKSGLPSDRFFAERPEGSVSTLKIQRTQQEDSAVYLCASSLAGPSGRWTGELFFGEGSRLTVL.

This clone has ten or more counts. This same CDR3 is encoded by further DNA sequences in the sample. The V call is TRBV5-1, the J call TRBJ1-2; D is ambiguous. The CDR3 sequence is 13 residues long. The V end was cut by 0 bases, the J end by 5 bases, with 8 bases between. Germline V lookup: CDR1 SGHRS, CDR2 YFSETQ. CDR3 bases: TGCGCCAGCAGCTTGGACCGAGGGTATGGCTACACCTTC. Residues: CASSLDRGYGYTF.

V gene TRBV11-2 combines with J gene TRBJ1-3, with unresolved D. Trimming took off 4 bases at V and 0 bases at J, with 7 bases between the two ends. This CDR3 spans 14 amino acids. CDR1 and CDR2 from the germline V gene are SGHAT and FQNNGV. The CDR3, as DNA: TGTGCCAGCAGCTCAGCCACCTCTGGAAACACCATATATTTT. As protein: CASSSATSGNTIYF.

The chain joins TRBV7-9 to TRBJ1-4; D not certain. Germline assignment: CDR1 SEHNR and CDR2 FQNEAQ (reference sequence). The CDR3 length is 12 residues. The V end lost 1 base, the J end lost 11 bases, and 8 bases lay between the germline ends. The CDR3 region has the DNA TGTGCCAGCAGCTTAGATGGCGGGAAACTGTTTTTT. Protein product: CASSLDGGKLFF.

V gene TRBV19 combines with J gene TRBJ1-2, with a weak D call TRBD1 (6 bases). V was trimmed by 2 bases and J by 7 bases, leaving 14 bases between them. The germline CDR1 and CDR2 sequences are LNHDA and SQIVND (reference sequence). The CDR3 has 14 amino acids. CDR3 coding DNA: TGTGCCAGTAGTATACAGGGGATTGGTGGTGGCTACACCTTC. Amino acids: CASSIQGIGGGYTF.

The rearrangement uses TRBV5-6 and TRBJ2-5; D perhaps matches TRBD1 (6 bases). This CDR3 is 14 amino acids long. V lost 5 bases, J lost 1 base, and 12 bases lay in between. Germline loops: CDR1 SGHDT, CDR2 YYEEEE. The CDR3 nucleotides read TGTGCCAGCAGGTTCACAGGGAGCCAAGAGACCCAGTACTTC. As protein: CASRFTGSQETQYF.

The genes are TRBV18 and TRBJ1-5, with 9 bases lining up with TRBD1. Trimming cost V 1 base and J 4 bases; bases outside gene matches: 2. This CDR3 comprises 15 residues. Germline-derived CDR1 and CDR2 are KGHSH and LQKENI. For the CDR3, the DNA is TGTGCCAGCTCACCACGGACAGGGGCGAATCAGCCCCAGCATTTT. It codes for CASSPRTGANQPQHF.

V is TRBV7-9 and J is TRBJ1-2, with 10 bases lining up with TRBD1. CDR1 SEHNR and CDR2 FQNEAQ come from the germline V gene (reference sequence). V lost 5 bases to trimming and J lost 8 bases; unmatched junction nucleotides: 14. The CDR3 loop spans 16 amino acids. CDR3 sequence (DNA): TGTGCCAGCAGCCAATCCGGGACAGGGGATAAAGGGGGCTACACCTTC. It codes for CASSQSGTGDKGGYTF. The full variable domain, completed using reference TRBV7-9 and TRBJ1-2, is DTGVSQNPRHKITKRGQNVTFRCDPISEHNRLYWYRQTLGQGPEFLTYFQNEAQLEKSRLLSDRFSAERPKGSFSTLEIQRTEQGDSAMYLCASSQSGTGDKGGYTFGSGTRLTVV.

The rearrangement joins TRBV18 to TRBJ2-3; D is ambiguous. Per germline, CDR1 KGHSH and CDR2 LQKENI. V lost 6 bases, J lost 0 bases, and 7 bases lay in between. The CDR3 covers 13 residues. Here the CDR3 DNA reads TGTGCCAGCTCGAGGATGAGCACAGATACGCAGTATTTT. It specifies CASSRMSTDTQYF. Using reference TRBV18 and TRBJ2-3 for the parts outside the CDR3, the full variable domain is NAGVMQNPRHLVRRRGQEARLRCSPMKGHSHVYWYRQLPEEGLKFMVYLQKENIIDESGMPKERFSAEFPKEGPSILRIQQVVRGDSAAYFCASSRMSTDTQYFGPGTRLTVL.

Comment on this clone: Other DNA sequences within the sample encode an identical CDR3. This chain uses TRBV5-6 with TRBJ2-2, with a weak D call TRBD2 (6 bases). The CDR3 totals 15 residues. Germline V lookup: CDR1 SGHDT, CDR2 YYEEEE. V lost 1 base and J 0 bases, leaving 7 bases between the germline ends. CDR3 nucleotide sequence: TGTGCCAGCAGCTTGCCGGGGGCGAACACCGGGGAGCTGTTTTTT. Protein sequence: CASSLPGANTGELFF. The entire variable domain, with the rest obtained from reference TRBV5-6 and TRBJ2-2, is as follows: DAGVTQSPTHLIKTRGQQVTLRCSPKSGHDTVSWYQQALGQGPQFIFQYYEEEERQRGNFPDRFSGHQFPNYSSELNVNALLLGDSALYLCASSLPGANTGELFFGEGSRLTVL.

This chain connects TRBV2 to TRBJ2-5; TRBD2 matches at 9 bases. Germline V gene sequence: CDR1 SNHLY, CDR2 FYNNEI. V lost 6 bases to trimming and J lost 5 bases; unmatched junction nucleotides: 10. This CDR3 is built from 15 residues. CDR3 in DNA: TGTGCCAGCAGAGGTAGCGGGGGCTTATTTGAGACCCAGTACTTC. Amino acids: CASRGSGGLFETQYF.

The chain joins TRBV10-1 to TRBJ2-1, with D tentatively TRBD1 (6 bases). V lost 2 bases to trimming and J lost 6 bases, with 17 bases between them. The CDR3 consists of 16 residues. The germline V gene encodes CDR1 WNHNN and CDR2 SYGVQD (reference sequence). CDR3 loop: CASSEGTGKRFNEQFF. CDR3 bases: TGCGCCAGCAGTGAGGGAACAGGGAAGAGGTTCAATGAGCAGTTCTTC.